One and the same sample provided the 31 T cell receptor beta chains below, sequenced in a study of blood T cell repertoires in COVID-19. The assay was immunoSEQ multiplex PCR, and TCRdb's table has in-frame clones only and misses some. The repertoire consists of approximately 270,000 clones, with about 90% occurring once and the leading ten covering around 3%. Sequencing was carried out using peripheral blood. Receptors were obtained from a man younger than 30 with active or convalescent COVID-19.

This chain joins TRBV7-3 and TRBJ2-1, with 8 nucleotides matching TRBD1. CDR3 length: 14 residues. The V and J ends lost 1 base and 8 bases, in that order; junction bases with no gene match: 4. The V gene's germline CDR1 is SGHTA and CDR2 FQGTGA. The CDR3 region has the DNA TGTGCCAGCAGCTTAATCTCAGGGGGCGATGAGCAGTTCTTC. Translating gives CASSLISGGDEQFF.

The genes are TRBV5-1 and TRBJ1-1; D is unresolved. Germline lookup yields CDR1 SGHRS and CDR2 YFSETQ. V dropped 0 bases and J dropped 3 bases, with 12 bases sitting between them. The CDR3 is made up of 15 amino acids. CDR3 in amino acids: CASSLVGGADTEAFF. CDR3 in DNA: TGCGCCAGCAGCTTGGTCGGAGGAGCGGACACTGAAGCTTTCTTT.

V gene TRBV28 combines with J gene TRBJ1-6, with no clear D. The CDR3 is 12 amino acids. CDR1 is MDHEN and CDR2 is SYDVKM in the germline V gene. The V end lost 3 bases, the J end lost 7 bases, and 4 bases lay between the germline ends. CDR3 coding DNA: TGTGCCAGCAGTTTCCAAAATTCACCCCTCCACTTT. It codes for CASSFQNSPLHF.

The CDR3 DNA follows: TGTGCCAGCAGCTTGGGGACAGGGCAGAACTATGGCTACACCTTC. This sequence encodes CASSLGTGQNYGYTF. The chain couples TRBV7-2 to TRBJ1-2, with 9 nucleotides matching TRBD1. Trimming at V came to 3 bases and at J to 2 bases, leaving 4 bases not matched to a gene. Per the germline V gene, CDR1 is SGHTA and CDR2 is FQGNSA. This CDR3 contains 15 residues.

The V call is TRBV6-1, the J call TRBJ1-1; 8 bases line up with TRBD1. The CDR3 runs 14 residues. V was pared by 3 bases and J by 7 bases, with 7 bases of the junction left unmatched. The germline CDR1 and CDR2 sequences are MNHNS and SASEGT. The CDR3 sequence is CASSEYRGAGEAFF. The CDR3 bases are TGTGCCAGCAGTGAGTACAGGGGGGCGGGTGAAGCTTTCTTT.

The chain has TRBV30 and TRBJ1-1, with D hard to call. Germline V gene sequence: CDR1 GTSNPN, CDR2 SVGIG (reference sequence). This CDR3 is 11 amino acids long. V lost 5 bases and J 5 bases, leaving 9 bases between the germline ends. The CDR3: CAWAARTEAFF. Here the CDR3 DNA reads TGTGCCTGGGCGGCGAGGACTGAAGCTTTCTTT.

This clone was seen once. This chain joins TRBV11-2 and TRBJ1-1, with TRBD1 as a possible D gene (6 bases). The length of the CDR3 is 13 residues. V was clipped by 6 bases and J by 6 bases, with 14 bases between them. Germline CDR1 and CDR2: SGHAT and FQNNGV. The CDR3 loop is CASSREEGAEAFF. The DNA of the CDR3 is TGTGCCAGCAGTCGGGAGGAGGGGGCTGAAGCTTTCTTT.

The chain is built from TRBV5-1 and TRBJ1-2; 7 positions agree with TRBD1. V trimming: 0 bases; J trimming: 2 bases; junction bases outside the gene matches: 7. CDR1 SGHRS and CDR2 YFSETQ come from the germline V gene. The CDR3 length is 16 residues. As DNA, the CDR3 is TGCGCCAGCAGCTTGGCACGACAGGGATCCAACTATGGCTACACCTTC. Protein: CASSLARQGSNYGYTF. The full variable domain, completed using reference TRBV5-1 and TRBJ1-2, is KAGVTQTPRYLIKTRGQQVTLSCSPISGHRSVSWYQQTPGQGLQFLFEYFSETQRNKGNFPGRFSGRQFSNSRSEMNVSTLELGDSALYLCASSLARQGSNYGYTFGSGTRLTVV.

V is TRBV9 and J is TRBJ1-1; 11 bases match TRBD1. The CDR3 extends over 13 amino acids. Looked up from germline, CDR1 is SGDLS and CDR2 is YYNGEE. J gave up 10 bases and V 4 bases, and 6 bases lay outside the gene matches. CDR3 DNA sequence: TGTGCCAGCAGCACTACAGGGACAGGGGGAGCTTTCTTT. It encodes CASSTTGTGGAFF.

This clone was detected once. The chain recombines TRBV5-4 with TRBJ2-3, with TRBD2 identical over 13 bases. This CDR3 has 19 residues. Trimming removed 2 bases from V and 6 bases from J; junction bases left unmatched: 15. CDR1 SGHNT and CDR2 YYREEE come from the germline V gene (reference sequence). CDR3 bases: TGTGCCAGCAGCTTAGGACTAGCGGGAGCATTGGGTGGCCTCGATACGCAGTATTTT. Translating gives CASSLGLAGALGGLDTQYF.

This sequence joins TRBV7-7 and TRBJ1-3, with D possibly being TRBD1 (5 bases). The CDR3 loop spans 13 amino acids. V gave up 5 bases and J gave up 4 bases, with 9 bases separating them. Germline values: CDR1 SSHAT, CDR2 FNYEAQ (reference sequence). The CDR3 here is CASSPYRGNTIYF. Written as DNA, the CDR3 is TGTGCCAGCAGCCCATACAGGGGAAACACCATATATTTT.

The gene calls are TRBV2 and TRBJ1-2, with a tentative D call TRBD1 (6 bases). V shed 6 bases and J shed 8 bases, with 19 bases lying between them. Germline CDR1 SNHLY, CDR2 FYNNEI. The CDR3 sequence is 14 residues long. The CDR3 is CASSPPEGRGGYTF. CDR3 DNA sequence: TGTGCCAGCAGCCCTCCCGAGGGCAGGGGCGGCTACACCTTC.

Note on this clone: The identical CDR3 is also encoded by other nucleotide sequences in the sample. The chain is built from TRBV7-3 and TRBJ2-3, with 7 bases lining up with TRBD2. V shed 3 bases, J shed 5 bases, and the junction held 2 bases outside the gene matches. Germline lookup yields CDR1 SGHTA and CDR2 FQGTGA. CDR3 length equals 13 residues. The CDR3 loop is CASSLREGDTQYF. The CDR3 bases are TGTGCCAGCAGCTTGAGGGAGGGAGATACGCAGTATTTT.

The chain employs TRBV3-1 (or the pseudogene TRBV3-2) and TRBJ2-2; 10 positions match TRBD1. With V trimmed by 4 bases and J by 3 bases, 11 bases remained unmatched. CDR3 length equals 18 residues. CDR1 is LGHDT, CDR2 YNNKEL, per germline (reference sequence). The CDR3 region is CASSPRPDRGTYTGELFF. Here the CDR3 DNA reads TGTGCCAGCAGCCCCCGTCCGGACAGGGGGACGTACACCGGGGAGCTGTTTTTT.

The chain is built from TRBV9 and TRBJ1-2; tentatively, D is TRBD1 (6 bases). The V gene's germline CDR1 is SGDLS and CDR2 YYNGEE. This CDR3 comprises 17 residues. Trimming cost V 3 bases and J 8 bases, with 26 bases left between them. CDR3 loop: CASSARSQGKGREGYTF. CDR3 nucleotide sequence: TGTGCCAGCAGCGCTCGTTCTCAGGGGAAGGGGCGTGAGGGCTACACCTTC.

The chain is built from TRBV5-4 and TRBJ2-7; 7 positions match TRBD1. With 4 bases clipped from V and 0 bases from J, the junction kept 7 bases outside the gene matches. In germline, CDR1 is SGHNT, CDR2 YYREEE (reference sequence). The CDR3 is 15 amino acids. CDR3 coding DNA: TGTGCCAGCAGCGCAAGACAGGGTAACTCCTACGAGCAGTACTTC. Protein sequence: CASSARQGNSYEQYF.

The CDR3, as DNA: TGTGCCAGCAGCCTAGCTCCCCAGGGATACGAGCAGTACTTC. Its protein is CASSLAPQGYEQYF. The V call is TRBV3-1 (or the pseudogene TRBV3-2), the J call TRBJ2-7; D perhaps matches TRBD1 (5 bases). Germline-derived CDR1 and CDR2 are LGHDT and YNNKEL (reference sequence). The CDR3 is made up of 14 amino acids. V lost 4 bases and J 4 bases, leaving 14 bases between the germline ends.

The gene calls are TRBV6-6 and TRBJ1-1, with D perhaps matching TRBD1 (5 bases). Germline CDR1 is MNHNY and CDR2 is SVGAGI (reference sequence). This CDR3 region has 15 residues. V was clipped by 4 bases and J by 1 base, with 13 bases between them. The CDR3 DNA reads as TGTGCCAGCAGTTCTAGGGGTTCAGGGAACACTGAAGCTTTCTTT. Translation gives CASSSRGSGNTEAFF.

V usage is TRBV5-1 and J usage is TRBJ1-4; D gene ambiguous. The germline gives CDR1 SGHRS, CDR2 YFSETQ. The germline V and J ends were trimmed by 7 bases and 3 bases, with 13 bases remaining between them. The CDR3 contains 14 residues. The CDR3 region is CASRVGSPNEKLFF. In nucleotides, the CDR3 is TGCGCCAGCCGCGTTGGGAGTCCTAATGAAAAACTGTTTTTT.

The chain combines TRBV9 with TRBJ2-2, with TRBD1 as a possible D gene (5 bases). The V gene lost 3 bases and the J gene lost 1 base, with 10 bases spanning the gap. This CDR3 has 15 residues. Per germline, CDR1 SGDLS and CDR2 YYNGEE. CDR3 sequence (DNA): TGTGCCAGCAGCGCCCTCCAGGGGAACACCGGGGAGCTGTTTTTT. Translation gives CASSALQGNTGELFF. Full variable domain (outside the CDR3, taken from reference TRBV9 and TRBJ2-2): DSGVTQTPKHLITATGQRVTLRCSPRSGDLSVYWYQQSLDQGLQFLIQYYNGEERAKGNILERFSAQQFPDLHSELNLSSLELGDSALYFCASSALQGNTGELFFGEGSRLTVL.

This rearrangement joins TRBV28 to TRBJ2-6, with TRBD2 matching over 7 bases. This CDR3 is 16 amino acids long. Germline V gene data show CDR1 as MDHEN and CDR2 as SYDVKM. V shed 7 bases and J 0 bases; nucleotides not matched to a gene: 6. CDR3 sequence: CASIPSGSSGANVLTF. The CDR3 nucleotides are TGTGCCAGCATACCTAGCGGCAGCTCTGGGGCCAACGTCCTGACTTTC.

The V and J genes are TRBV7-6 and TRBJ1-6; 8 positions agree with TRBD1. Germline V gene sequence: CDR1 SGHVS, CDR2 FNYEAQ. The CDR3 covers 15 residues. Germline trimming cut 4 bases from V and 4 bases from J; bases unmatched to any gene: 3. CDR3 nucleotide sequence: TGTGCCAGCAGCTCCGGACAGGGATATAATTCACCCCTCCACTTT. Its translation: CASSSGQGYNSPLHF.

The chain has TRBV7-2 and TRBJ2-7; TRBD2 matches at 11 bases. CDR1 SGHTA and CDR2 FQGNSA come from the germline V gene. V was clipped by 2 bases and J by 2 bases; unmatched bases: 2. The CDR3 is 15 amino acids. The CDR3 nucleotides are TGTGCCAGCAGCTTAATAGCGGGAGGGCCCTACGAGCAGTACTTC. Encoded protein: CASSLIAGGPYEQYF.

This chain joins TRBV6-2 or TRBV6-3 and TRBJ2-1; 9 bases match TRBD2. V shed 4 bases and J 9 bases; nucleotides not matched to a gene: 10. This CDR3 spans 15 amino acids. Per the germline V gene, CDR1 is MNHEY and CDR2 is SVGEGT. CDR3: CASSWDSSGASEQFF. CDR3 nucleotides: TGTGCCAGCAGTTGGGACTCTAGCGGGGCTAGTGAGCAGTTCTTC.

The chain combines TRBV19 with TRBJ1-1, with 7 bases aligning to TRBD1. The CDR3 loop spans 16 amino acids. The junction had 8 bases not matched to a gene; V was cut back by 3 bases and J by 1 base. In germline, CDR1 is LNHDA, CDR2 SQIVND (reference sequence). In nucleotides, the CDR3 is TGTGCCAGTAGTATCGGGAGGGGGCTAGCGAACACTGAAGCTTTCTTT. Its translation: CASSIGRGLANTEAFF.

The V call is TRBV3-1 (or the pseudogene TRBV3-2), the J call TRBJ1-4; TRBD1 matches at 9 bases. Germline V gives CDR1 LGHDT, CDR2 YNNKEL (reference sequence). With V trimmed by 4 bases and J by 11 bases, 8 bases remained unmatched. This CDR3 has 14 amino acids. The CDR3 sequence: CASSPGQGSRKLFF. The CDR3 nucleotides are TGTGCCAGCAGCCCAGGACAGGGGTCGCGGAAACTGTTTTTT.

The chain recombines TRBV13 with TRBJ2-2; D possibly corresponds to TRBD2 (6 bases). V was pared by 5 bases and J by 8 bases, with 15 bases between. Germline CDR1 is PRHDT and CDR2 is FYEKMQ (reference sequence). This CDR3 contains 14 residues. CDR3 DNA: TGTGCCAGCAGCCCCAGCAGGCTAGCGGGGGAGCTGTTTTTT. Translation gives CASSPSRLAGELFF.

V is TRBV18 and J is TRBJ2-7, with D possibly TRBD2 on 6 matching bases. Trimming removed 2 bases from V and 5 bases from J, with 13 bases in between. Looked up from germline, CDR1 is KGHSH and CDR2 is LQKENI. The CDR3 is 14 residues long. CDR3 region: CASSPVAGHDEQYF. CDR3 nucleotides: TGTGCCAGCTCACCAGTTGCGGGGCACGACGAGCAGTACTTC.

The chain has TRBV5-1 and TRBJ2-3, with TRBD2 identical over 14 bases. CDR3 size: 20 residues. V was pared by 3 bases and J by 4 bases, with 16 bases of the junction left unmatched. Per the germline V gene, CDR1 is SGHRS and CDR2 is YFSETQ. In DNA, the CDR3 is TGCGCCAGCAGCTCGATACCCGGGACTAGCGGGAGCATTAACCCAGATACGCAGTATTTT. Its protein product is CASSSIPGTSGSINPDTQYF. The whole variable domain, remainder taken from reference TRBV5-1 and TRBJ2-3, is KAGVTQTPRYLIKTRGQQVTLSCSPISGHRSVSWYQQTPGQGLQFLFEYFSETQRNKGNFPGRFSGRQFSNSRSEMNVSTLELGDSALYLCASSSIPGTSGSINPDTQYFGPGTRLTVL.

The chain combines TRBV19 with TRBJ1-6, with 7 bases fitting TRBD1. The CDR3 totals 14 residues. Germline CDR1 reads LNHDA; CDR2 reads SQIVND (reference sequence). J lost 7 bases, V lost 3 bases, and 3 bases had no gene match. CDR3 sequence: CASSIGTVNSPLHF. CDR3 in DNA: TGTGCCAGTAGTATCGGGACAGTGAATTCACCCCTCCACTTT.

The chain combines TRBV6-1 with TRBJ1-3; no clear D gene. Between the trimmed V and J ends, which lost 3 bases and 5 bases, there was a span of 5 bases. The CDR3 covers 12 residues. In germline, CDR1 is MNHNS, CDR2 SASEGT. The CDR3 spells CASSDLRNTIYF. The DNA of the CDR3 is TGTGCCAGCAGTGATTTAAGAAACACCATATATTTT.